These 20 T cell receptor beta chains share one sample of origin, sequenced in a study of control samples from healthy donors and cancer patients. Generated by immunoSEQ multiplex PCR, the TCRdb table keeps only in-frame clones and is missing some. The repertoire holds about 410,000 clones, with approximately 90% as singletons. The sample comprised PBMCs. The origin of the receptors is a man aged 40-50 years with head and neck cancer.

The chain links TRBV5-5 to TRBJ1-3; maybe TRBD1 (6 bases). The V gene lost 5 bases and the J gene lost 2 bases, with 17 bases spanning the gap. Germline V gene data show CDR1 as SGHKS and CDR2 as YYEKEE (reference sequence). The CDR3 is 16 residues long. The CDR3: CASRPPGAFPGNTIYF. CDR3 DNA sequence: TGTGCCAGCAGGCCTCCAGGGGCGTTTCCTGGAAACACCATATATTTT.

The chain carries TRBV6-4 and TRBJ2-3, with a weak D call TRBD1 (6 bases). The V gene lost 5 bases and the J gene lost 4 bases, with 19 bases spanning the gap. The length of the CDR3 is 16 residues. Per the germline V gene, CDR1 is MRHNA and CDR2 is SNTAGT. CDR3 sequence: CASSPKGGVEPDTQYF. The CDR3 DNA sequence: TGTGCCAGCAGTCCGAAAGGGGGTGTGGAGCCAGATACGCAGTATTTT.

The chain carries TRBV30 and TRBJ1-2; D gene uncertain. Germline V gives CDR1 GTSNPN, CDR2 SVGIG (reference sequence). Trimming took off 3 bases at V and 8 bases at J, with 13 bases between the two ends. This CDR3 comprises 12 residues. CDR3 in amino acids: CAWSQGPTGYTF. In DNA, the CDR3 is TGTGCCTGGAGCCAAGGCCCCACCGGCTACACCTTC.

This clone came up once. This sequence joins TRBV28 and TRBJ1-5; the D gene is possibly TRBD1 (5 bases). The V gene lost 10 bases and the J gene lost 3 bases, with 16 bases spanning the gap. The CDR3 is made up of 14 amino acids. CDR1 and CDR2 from the germline V gene are MDHEN and SYDVKM. CDR3 bases: TGTGCCACACTCGGGACCGCTAACAATCAGCCCCAGCATTTT. Translated, it gives CATLGTANNQPQHF. The full variable domain, rest sourced from reference TRBV28 and TRBJ1-5, is DVKVTQSSRYLVKRTGEKVFLECVQDMDHENMFWYRQDPGLGLRLIYFSYDVKMKEKGDIPEGYSVSREKKERFSLILESASTNQTSMYLCATLGTANNQPQHFGDGTRLSIL.

The V gene is TRBV15, the J gene TRBJ1-6, with D tentatively TRBD1 (5 bases). This CDR3 spans 17 amino acids. Between the trimmed V and J ends, which lost 4 bases and 5 bases, there was a span of 18 bases. Germline CDR1 and CDR2: LNHNV and YYDKDF (reference sequence). The CDR3 loop is CATSTPLAGLNNSPLHF. The DNA of the CDR3 is TGTGCCACCAGCACTCCCCTGGCAGGGCTAAATAATTCACCCCTCCACTTT.

The chain has TRBV29-1 and TRBJ2-5; D gene ambiguous. The CDR3 totals 10 residues. V lost 7 bases to trimming and J lost 4 bases, with 7 bases between them. Germline V gene lookup returns CDR1 SQVTM and CDR2 ANQGSEA. As DNA, the CDR3 is TGCAGCGCCCGGTCAGAGACCCAGTACTTC. This encodes CSARSETQYF.

The chain couples TRBV6-5 to TRBJ1-2, with TRBD1 matching over 9 bases. Looked up from germline, CDR1 is MNHEY and CDR2 is SVGAGI. With V trimmed by 4 bases and J by 4 bases, 10 bases remained unmatched. The CDR3 is 16 residues long. The CDR3: CASSSVYSGQGYGYTF. CDR3 bases: TGTGCCAGCAGTTCAGTCTACTCGGGACAGGGCTATGGCTACACCTTC.

The gene calls are TRBV10-1 and TRBJ2-4, with D perhaps matching TRBD2 (6 bases). Per germline, CDR1 WNHNN and CDR2 SYGVQD (reference sequence). Deletions cut 2 bases from V and 3 bases from J, with 14 bases between. This CDR3 is built from 16 residues. CDR3 sequence reads: CASSEAGPTGKNIQYF. CDR3 DNA sequence: TGCGCCAGCAGTGAGGCGGGACCTACAGGCAAAAACATTCAGTACTTC.

In this sample, this clone turned up a few times. The gene calls are TRBV11-2 and TRBJ2-5; 7 bases line up with TRBD2. This CDR3 contains 15 residues. With V trimmed by 1 base and J by 5 bases, 7 bases remained unmatched. Germline V CDR1 and CDR2: SGHAT, FQNNGV. CDR3: CASSLGTSISETQYF. In DNA, the CDR3 is TGTGCCAGCAGCTTAGGGACTAGTATTTCGGAGACCCAGTACTTC.

This chain joins TRBV19 and TRBJ2-3; 7 nucleotides align to TRBD2. The V gene end was trimmed by 4 bases and the J gene end by 2 bases; junction bases not matched to a gene: 9. Germline lookup yields CDR1 LNHDA and CDR2 SQIVND (reference sequence). The CDR3 totals 16 residues. CDR3 DNA: TGTGCCAGTAGTACGGCCCCGGGACTATCCACAGATACGCAGTATTTT. Residues: CASSTAPGLSTDTQYF.

The chain is built from TRBV6-4 and TRBJ2-3; no definite D call. Germline V CDR1 and CDR2: MRHNA, SNTAGT. CDR3 length: 14 amino acids. Trimming removed 4 bases at V and 0 bases at J, with 8 bases between. In DNA, the CDR3 is TGTGCCAGCAGTGCCTCTGGTAGCACAGATACGCAGTATTTT. Translated: CASSASGSTDTQYF.

A word on this clone: One end of the junction varies from germline; a read error may be responsible. This chain connects TRBV6-5 to TRBJ2-1, with a possible D match to TRBD2 (6 bases). Germline V gives CDR1 MNHEY, CDR2 SVGAGI. This CDR3 spans 15 amino acids. CDR3 DNA: TGTGCCAGCAGGTACTCGGAGGGGATTAACAATGAGCAGTTCTTC. As protein: CASRYSEGINNEQFF.

The V gene is TRBV5-5, the J gene TRBJ1-2; 9 positions match TRBD1. V lost 2 bases and J lost 7; bases outside the gene matches: 6. Germline values: CDR1 SGHKS, CDR2 YYEKEE (reference sequence). The CDR3 loop spans 14 amino acids. The chain's CDR3 is CASSLQGAISGYTF. Written as DNA, the CDR3 is TGTGCCAGCAGCTTACAGGGGGCAATCTCTGGCTACACCTTC.

This chain joins TRBV13 and TRBJ2-5; D is unresolved. The CDR3 totals 17 residues. Trimming left V 1 base short and J 2 bases short, with 17 bases between. Germline V gene sequence: CDR1 PRHDT, CDR2 FYEKMQ (reference sequence). CDR3 DNA sequence: TGTGCCAGCAGCTTAGTTTCCCCGGGCGAAGGGCAAGAGACCCAGTACTTC. This codes for CASSLVSPGEGQETQYF.

The table lists this clone with a count of one. V is TRBV25-1 and J is TRBJ1-2; TRBD1 matches at 7 bases. CDR1 is MGHDK, CDR2 SYGVNS, per germline. V lost 6 bases and J lost 6; bases outside the gene matches: 10. The CDR3 is made up of 14 amino acids. The CDR3 sequence: CASRRTGQVDGYTF. The CDR3, as DNA: TGTGCCAGCAGACGTACCGGACAGGTTGATGGCTACACCTTC.

This clone was seen just once. The chain uses TRBV7-2 and TRBJ1-2; possibly TRBD1 for D (5 bases). CDR3 size: 15 residues. CDR1 is SGHTA, CDR2 FQGNSA, per germline. Trimming stripped 0 bases from V and 3 bases from J, with 11 bases between. CDR3 in amino acids: CASSLARGVHYGYTF. CDR3 DNA: TGTGCCAGCAGCTTAGCGCGGGGGGTGCACTATGGCTACACCTTC.

The rearrangement joins TRBV29-1 to TRBJ1-2; possible D gene TRBD1, 6 bases. Looked up from germline, CDR1 is SQVTM and CDR2 is ANQGSEA. This CDR3 is built from 13 residues. Trimming left V 4 bases short and J 8 bases short, with 17 bases between. The CDR3 loop is CSVADRTKGGYTF. The CDR3 DNA reads TGCAGCGTTGCTGACAGGACTAAAGGAGGCTACACCTTC. Full variable domain (missing parts from reference TRBV29-1 and TRBJ1-2): SAVISQKPSRDICQRGTSLTIQCQVDSQVTMMFWYRQQPGQSLTLIATANQGSEATYESGFVIDKFPISRPNLTFSTLTVSNMSPEDSSIYLCSVADRTKGGYTFGSGTRLTVV.

The rearrangement links TRBV7-2 to TRBJ2-1, with TRBD1 as a possible D gene (7 bases). The CDR3 is 16 residues long. Trimming removed 1 base from V and 10 bases from J, with 20 bases in between. Germline V gene data show CDR1 as SGHTA and CDR2 as FQGNSA. CDR3 sequence: CASSLGGAGGIFEQFF. The CDR3 DNA is TGTGCCAGCAGCTTAGGGGGGGCAGGGGGAATATTCGAGCAGTTCTTC. Looking up the rest from reference TRBV7-2 and TRBJ2-1 gives the full variable domain: GAGVSQSPSNKVTEKGKDVELRCDPISGHTALYWYRQSLGQGLEFLIYFQGNSAPDKSGLPSDRFSAERTGGSVSTLTIQRTQQEDSAVYLCASSLGGAGGIFEQFFGPGTRLTVL.

This sequence joins TRBV27 and TRBJ1-6; D is uncertain. The ends were cut back, 3 bases at V and 9 bases at J, with 6 bases in the middle. Germline V gene sequence: CDR1 MNHEY, CDR2 SMNVEV (reference sequence). The CDR3 runs 12 residues. In DNA, the CDR3 is TGTGCCAGCAGTTTTATAAGTTCACCCCTCCACTTT. Amino acids: CASSFISSPLHF.

DNA of the CDR3: TGTGCCAGCGGTATAAAGCCTGGGACTAATGAAAAACTGTTTTTT. Residues: CASGIKPGTNEKLFF. The chain joins TRBV28 to TRBJ1-4; D is undetermined. The CDR3 runs 15 residues. Germline lookup yields CDR1 MDHEN and CDR2 SYDVKM. V was shortened by 8 bases and J by 2 bases, with 15 bases between the two germline ends.